The 27 T cell receptor beta chains below come from one sample, sequenced in a study of CD8 T cells in ankylosing spondylitis. Study results and limitations: One TCR beta motif, made up of under ten highly homologous variants, appeared characteristic of ankylosing spondylitis blood.

Each CDR3 protein is one row after TCRdb ran MiXCR on the 5' RACE reads. The table shows around 890,000 distinct CDR3 sequences, with roughly 10% occurring only once. Their specific antigens are unknown. The source material was blood, either unsorted or a sorted T cell fraction (not recorded which). The source is a male donor with ankylosing spondylitis.

V usage is TRBV11-2 and J usage is TRBJ2-3; 14 nucleotides line up with TRBD2. The V gene end was trimmed by 6 bases and the J gene end by 3 bases; junction bases not matched to a gene: 11. The CDR3 has 18 residues. In germline, CDR1 is SGHAT, CDR2 FQNNGV. The CDR3 sequence is CASSLTSGRAYRTDTQYF. CDR3 DNA sequence: TGTGCCAGCAGTCTGACTAGCGGGAGGGCCTATAGGACAGATACGCAGTATTTT.

The chain joins TRBV7-2 to TRBJ2-7; 7 nucleotides match TRBD1. Trimming took 2 bases from V and 4 from J; bases not matched to a gene: 11. Germline-derived CDR1 and CDR2 are SGHTA and FQGNSA. This CDR3 is 16 amino acids long. CDR3 residues: CASSLPHRGVGYEQYF. The DNA for the CDR3 is TGTGCCAGCAGCTTACCCCACAGGGGTGTCGGTTACGAGCAGTACTTC.

The chain couples TRBV5-1 to TRBJ2-2; 7 positions agree with TRBD1. Losses at the gene ends were 4 bases for V and 1 base for J; bases not matched to a gene: 7. Germline V gene data show CDR1 as SGHRS and CDR2 as YFSETQ. This CDR3 is 16 amino acids long. CDR3 loop: CASSHSGQLNTGELFF. CDR3 DNA sequence: TGCGCCAGCAGCCATTCGGGACAGCTGAACACCGGGGAGCTGTTTTTT.

This chain links TRBV6-1 with TRBJ1-3, with a possible D match to TRBD1 (6 bases). V dropped 5 bases and J dropped 4 bases, with 18 bases sitting between them. This CDR3 is built from 16 residues. Germline V CDR1 and CDR2: MNHNS, SASEGT. CDR3 region: CASSWKRTVAGNTIYF. The CDR3 region has the DNA TGTGCCAGCAGTTGGAAGCGGACAGTCGCGGGAAACACCATATATTTT.

This clonotype has only a few counts. The rearrangement links TRBV20-1 to TRBJ2-3, with 10 bases that match TRBD2. Trimming cost V 6 bases and J 3 bases; bases outside gene matches: 6. There are 14 residues in the CDR3. In germline, CDR1 is DFQATT, CDR2 SNEGSKA (reference sequence). CDR3 region: CSASGLAATDTQYF. The CDR3 coding sequence is TGCAGTGCCTCCGGACTAGCGGCAACAGATACGCAGTATTTT.

The gene calls are TRBV20-1 and TRBJ1-5, with TRBD1 identical over 10 bases. With V trimmed by 3 bases and J by 4 bases, 3 bases remained unmatched. There are 14 residues in the CDR3. Germline V gives CDR1 DFQATT, CDR2 SNEGSKA (reference sequence). The CDR3 nucleotides are TGCAGTGCTAGCGGGACAGGGGAAAATCAGCCCCAGCATTTT. Amino acids: CSASGTGENQPQHF.

This clonotype came up a few times. The chain employs TRBV7-9 and TRBJ2-7; D is uncertain. Trimming shortened V by 4 bases and J by 7 bases, and 11 bases separated the two germline ends. The V gene's germline CDR1 is SEHNR and CDR2 FQNEAQ (reference sequence). CDR3 length: 12 residues. CDR3 sequence: CASSSSVLEQYF. Here the CDR3 DNA reads TGTGCCAGCAGCTCCTCCGTTTTGGAGCAGTACTTC.

This chain joins TRBV12-3 or TRBV12-4 and TRBJ1-6; D remains ambiguous. This CDR3 is 14 amino acids long. Trimming pared 5 bases from V and 3 bases from J, leaving 8 bases between. CDR3 sequence reads: CASSMGYYNSPLHF. DNA of the CDR3: TGTGCCAGCAGTATGGGGTACTATAATTCACCCCTCCACTTT.

The J gene is TRBJ1-6, the V gene TRBV6-1; D perhaps matches TRBD1 (6 bases). The CDR3 sequence is 14 residues long. CDR1 and CDR2 (germline): MNHNS, SASEGT. Trimming pared 6 bases from V and 7 bases from J, leaving 13 bases between. In DNA, the CDR3 is TGTGCCAGCAGGCAGACAGGAATCAATTCACCCCTCCACTTT. Its protein product is CASRQTGINSPLHF.

To note about this clonotype: A read error may produce the germline difference seen at one junction end. The chain recombines TRBV20-1 with TRBJ1-6; 9 bases are shared with TRBD1. The germline CDR1 and CDR2 sequences are DFQATT and SNEGSKA (reference sequence). The CDR3 spans 17 residues. DNA of the CDR3: TGCTGTGCTAGGGGTTTGGCGACAGGGGGGTATAATTCACCCCTCCACTTT. It is translated as CCARGLATGGYNSPLHF.

This clonotype was counted a few times. CDR3 residues: CASSQGINLQGDAVREQYF. CDR3 bases: TGTGCCAGCAGCCAAGGTATAAACCTACAGGGGGACGCCGTGAGGGAGCAGTACTTC. The chain uses TRBV4-2 and TRBJ2-7; 8 bases map to TRBD1. The CDR3 has 19 residues. V gave up 1 base and J gave up 7 bases; unmatched junction bases: 21. The germline gives CDR1 LGHNA, CDR2 YNFKEQ.

The rearrangement links TRBV12-3 or TRBV12-4 to TRBJ2-7, with TRBD1 as a possible D gene (6 bases). The V end was cut by 5 bases, the J end by 0 bases, with 14 bases between. This CDR3 is 15 amino acids long. This chain's CDR3 is CASSPTGSASYEQYF. The CDR3 coding sequence is TGTGCCAGCAGTCCTACAGGGTCCGCCTCCTACGAGCAGTACTTC.

This clonotype has just a few counts. V and J are TRBV11-3 and TRBJ2-1; TRBD2 might be the D (6 bases). The V gene's germline CDR1 is SGHNT and CDR2 YENEEA. This CDR3 spans 12 amino acids. V was shortened by 5 bases and J by 9 bases, with 11 bases between the two germline ends. CDR3 nucleotide sequence: TGTGCCAGCAGCCCAGGGACTTCTGAGCAGTTCTTC. Amino acids: CASSPGTSEQFF.

This clonotype was counted between two and nine times. The genes are TRBV27 and TRBJ1-4; TRBD1 might be the D (6 bases). The V and J ends lost 8 bases and 2 bases respectively, with 12 bases between them. The CDR3 runs to 14 residues. The germline V gene encodes CDR1 MNHEY and CDR2 SMNVEV (reference sequence). CDR3 in DNA: TGTGCCAGCGCGAGGGGGGGCACTAATGAAAAACTGTTTTTT. Translating gives CASARGGTNEKLFF.

This clonotype was counted at least ten times. J is TRBJ2-3 and V is TRBV15; 9 positions agree with TRBD2. CDR3 length equals 20 residues. Looked up from germline, CDR1 is LNHNV and CDR2 is YYDKDF (reference sequence). V gave up 0 bases and J gave up 3 bases; unmatched junction bases: 16. The CDR3 region is CATSRDLVGGAGGRTDTQYF. As DNA, the CDR3 is TGTGCCACCAGCAGAGATTTAGTCGGTGGAGCGGGGGGACGAACAGATACGCAGTATTTT.

The rearrangement uses TRBV24-1 and TRBJ1-1; TRBD1 is a possible D gene (6 bases). Trimming took off 5 bases at V and 1 base at J, with 13 bases between the two ends. CDR1 and CDR2 (germline): KGHDR, SFDVKD. This CDR3 contains 15 residues. CDR3 DNA sequence: TGTGCCACCAGTGGCAGGGGCGCCGGGAACACTGAAGCTTTCTTT. Encoded protein: CATSGRGAGNTEAFF.

This clonotype was seen many times. V and J are TRBV10-3 and TRBJ2-1, with TRBD2 matching over 9 bases. In germline, CDR1 is ENHRY, CDR2 SYGVKD. The trim removed 4 bases at V and 7 bases at J, leaving 5 bases unmatched. CDR3 length: 14 amino acids. Here the CDR3 reads CAISGSGRRNEQFF. CDR3 DNA: TGTGCCATCAGTGGAAGCGGGAGGAGGAATGAGCAGTTCTTC.

There are a few counts of this clonotype. This rearrangement joins TRBV6-6 to TRBJ2-1; 8 positions match TRBD2. With V trimmed by 7 bases and J by 8 bases, 4 bases remained unmatched. This CDR3 has 12 amino acids. Germline V gene data show CDR1 as MNHNY and CDR2 as SVGAGI (reference sequence). The CDR3 DNA reads TGTGCCAGCAACCCGGGGGGGGATGAGCAGTTCTTC. Amino acid sequence: CASNPGGDEQFF.

This chain joins TRBV4-3 and TRBJ2-3; 11 bases line up with TRBD2. The CDR3 contains 19 residues. With 1 base clipped from V and 4 bases from J, the junction kept 13 bases outside the gene matches. The germline V gene has CDR1 LGHNA and CDR2 YSLEER. In nucleotides, the CDR3 is TGCGCCAGCAGCCAAGTTAGCGGGGGGGCGGCTTGGTTTTCAGATACGCAGTATTTT. Protein sequence: CASSQVSGGAAWFSDTQYF.

The chain carries TRBV20-1 and TRBJ2-1; D is unclear. Trimming took off 2 bases at V and 12 bases at J, with 14 bases between the two ends. Germline V gives CDR1 DFQATT, CDR2 SNEGSKA (reference sequence). This CDR3 has 12 residues. The DNA of the CDR3 is TGCAGTGCTAGATCTTCGGGCCGATGGCAGTTCTTC. Its translation: CSARSSGRWQFF.

The chain has TRBV2 and TRBJ2-1; 10 nucleotides agree with TRBD1. J lost 9 bases, V lost 6 bases, and 11 bases had no gene match. Germline V gives CDR1 SNHLY, CDR2 FYNNEI. The CDR3 contains 15 residues. CDR3 residues: CASRSPGQGTREQFF. The CDR3 coding sequence is TGTGCCAGCAGAAGTCCGGGACAGGGGACCCGTGAGCAGTTCTTC. Based on the CDR3 plus reference TRBV2 and TRBJ2-1, the full variable domain is EPEVTQTPSHQVTQMGQEVILRCVPISNHLYFYWYRQILGQKVEFLVSFYNNEISEKSEIFDDQFSVERPDGSNFTLKIRSTKLEDSAMYFCASRSPGQGTREQFFGPGTRLTVL.

This clonotype was counted many times. This chain uses TRBV20-1 with TRBJ2-5; D may be TRBD1 (6 bases). CDR1 and CDR2 (germline): DFQATT, SNEGSKA (reference sequence). V was pared by 6 bases and J by 1 base, with 9 bases between. The CDR3 runs to 12 residues. CDR3 sequence reads: CSATGPQETQYF. CDR3 DNA sequence: TGCAGTGCCACAGGGCCCCAAGAGACCCAGTACTTC.

The chain uses TRBV20-1 and TRBJ2-7; unclear D gene. The CDR3 contains 13 residues. Trimming removed 6 bases at V and 1 base at J, with 13 bases between. CDR1 is DFQATT and CDR2 is SNEGSKA in the germline V gene (reference sequence). The CDR3 loop is CSARRYSSYEQYF. CDR3 nucleotide sequence: TGCAGTGCACGGCGGTATTCGTCCTACGAGCAGTACTTC.

This clonotype occurred a few times. The chain recombines TRBV19 with TRBJ2-2, with TRBD1 matching over 8 bases. The trim removed 6 bases at V and 6 bases at J, leaving 9 bases unmatched. This CDR3 has 15 amino acids. Germline CDR1 reads LNHDA; CDR2 reads SQIVND (reference sequence). CDR3 amino acids: CASSPHNRGSGELFF. CDR3 in DNA: TGTGCCAGTAGCCCCCATAACAGGGGGTCCGGGGAGCTGTTTTTT.

This clonotype was seen only once. The gene calls are TRBV20-1 and TRBJ2-7; TRBD2 matches at 11 bases. The trim removed 6 bases at V and 2 bases at J, leaving 6 bases unmatched. Germline CDR1 is DFQATT and CDR2 is SNEGSKA (reference sequence). This CDR3 comprises 14 residues. The CDR3 DNA reads TGCAGTGCCCCACCTAGCGGGGGGACCTACGAGCAGTACTTC. This encodes CSAPPSGGTYEQYF.

This clonotype showed up many times. This sequence joins TRBV6-1 and TRBJ2-7; D perhaps matches TRBD2 (7 bases). CDR3 length: 13 amino acids. CDR1 and CDR2 from the germline V gene are MNHNS and SASEGT. V was pared by 8 bases and J by 3 bases, with 14 bases between. The CDR3 is CASGRDTSYEQYF. CDR3 in DNA: TGTGCCAGCGGGAGGGACACCAGCTACGAGCAGTACTTC.

This clonotype was seen a few times. The chain combines TRBV6-1 with TRBJ2-7; D may be TRBD2 (5 bases). Trimming pared 8 bases from V and 4 bases from J, leaving 21 bases between. There are 15 residues in the CDR3. In germline, CDR1 is MNHNS, CDR2 SASEGT. The CDR3 DNA follows: TGTGCCAGCTCACCAAGGTGGGAGATCGGATACGAGCAGTACTTC. It translates to CASSPRWEIGYEQYF.